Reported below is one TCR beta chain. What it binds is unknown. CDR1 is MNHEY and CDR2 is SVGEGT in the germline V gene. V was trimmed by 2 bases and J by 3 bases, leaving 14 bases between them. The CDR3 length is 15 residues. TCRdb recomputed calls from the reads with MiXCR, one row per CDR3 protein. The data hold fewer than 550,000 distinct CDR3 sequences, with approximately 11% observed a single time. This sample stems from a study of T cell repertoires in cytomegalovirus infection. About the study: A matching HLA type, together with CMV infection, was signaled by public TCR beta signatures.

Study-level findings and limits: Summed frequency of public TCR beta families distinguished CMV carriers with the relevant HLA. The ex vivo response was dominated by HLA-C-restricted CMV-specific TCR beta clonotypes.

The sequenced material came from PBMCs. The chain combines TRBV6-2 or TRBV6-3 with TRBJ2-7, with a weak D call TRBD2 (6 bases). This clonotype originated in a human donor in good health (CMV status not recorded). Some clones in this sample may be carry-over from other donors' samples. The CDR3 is CASSYGASADYEQYF. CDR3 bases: TGTGCCAGCAGTTACGGGGCTAGCGCGGACTACGAGCAGTACTTC.